The 19 T cell receptor beta chains given below trace back to one sample, sequenced in a study of blood T cells in healthy people across ages. A second PCR of about 7 to 11 cycles used a sample-barcoded 5' primer and a J-beta primer mix. Using its own MiXCR run on the 5' RACE reads, TCRdb lists one record per CDR3 protein. The table includes roughly 700,000 distinct CDR3 sequences, around 48% detected once. The specimen was blood. These receptors originate from a woman aged 60 to 75 in good health.

The chain employs TRBV29-1 and TRBJ2-5; the D gene is possibly TRBD2 (6 bases). The V end lost 8 bases, the J end lost 11 bases, and 21 bases lay between the germline ends. This CDR3 is 12 amino acids long. Germline V gene data show CDR1 as SQVTM and CDR2 as ANQGSEA. CDR3 in amino acids: CSPPGDSDEQYF. The CDR3, as DNA: TGCAGCCCTCCGGGAGATTCGGATGAGCAGTACTTC.

The V and J genes are TRBV7-2 and TRBJ1-2; the match to TRBD1 covers 9 bases. The germline V gene has CDR1 SGHTA and CDR2 FQGNSA. CDR3 size: 17 residues. The junction had 19 bases not matched to a gene; V was cut back by 10 bases and J by 4 bases. CDR3 region: CATTTARVGQGLYGYTF. Here the CDR3 DNA reads TGTGCCACCACCACCGCAAGAGTGGGACAGGGTCTCTATGGCTACACCTTC.

The chain carries TRBV9 and TRBJ2-1; D is perhaps TRBD1 (5 bases). The CDR3 has 12 residues. V was trimmed by 0 bases and J by 8 bases, leaving 6 bases between them. Germline values: CDR1 SGDLS, CDR2 YYNGEE. The CDR3 protein is CASSVEGDEQFF. DNA for the CDR3: TGTGCCAGCAGCGTAGAAGGGGATGAGCAGTTCTTC.

This clonotype was seen a few times. The chain employs TRBV7-2 and TRBJ2-1; TRBD1 aligns across 8 bases. This CDR3 contains 16 residues. V lost 3 bases, J lost 4 bases, and 8 bases stayed unmatched. CDR1 and CDR2 from the germline V gene are SGHTA and FQGNSA. The DNA for the CDR3 is TGTGCCAGCAGCTTCGCCGGACAGGGTTTTTACAATGAGCAGTTCTTC. Amino acids: CASSFAGQGFYNEQFF.

The chain combines TRBV28 with TRBJ2-1; D is possibly TRBD1 (6 bases). This CDR3 contains 14 residues. Germline lookup yields CDR1 MDHEN and CDR2 SYDVKM. V was trimmed by 6 bases and J by 6 bases, leaving 15 bases between them. CDR3 sequence reads: CASRPGVSGNEQFF. Here the CDR3 DNA reads TGTGCCAGCAGACCAGGGGTTTCAGGCAATGAGCAGTTCTTC.

The chain is built from TRBV18 and TRBJ1-5; 9 nucleotides match TRBD1. CDR1 is KGHSH and CDR2 is LQKENI in the germline V gene. The CDR3 extends over 14 amino acids. Trimming took 6 bases from V and 5 from J; bases not matched to a gene: 5. The DNA of the CDR3 is TGTGCCAGCTCGGGACAGGGAGACGATCAGCCCCAGCATTTT. As protein: CASSGQGDDQPQHF.

The rearrangement uses TRBV10-3 and TRBJ2-1; TRBD2 agrees at 8 bases. The J segment lost 7 bases and the V segment lost 6 bases, leaving 14 bases of the junction unmatched. The length of the CDR3 is 16 residues. Germline V gives CDR1 ENHRY, CDR2 SYGVKD. CDR3 loop: CAISGPGLVGGNEQFF. The CDR3 DNA follows: TGTGCCATCAGCGGACCGGGACTAGTCGGGGGGAATGAGCAGTTCTTC.

The chain carries TRBV6-4 and TRBJ1-2, with 8 nucleotides matching TRBD1. CDR1 is MRHNA, CDR2 SNTAGT, per germline. CDR3 length: 14 residues. Losses at the gene ends were 2 bases for V and 4 bases for J; bases not matched to a gene: 3. The CDR3 bases are TGTGCCAGCAGTGACACCGACAGGGGCTATGGCTACACCTTC. Amino acids: CASSDTDRGYGYTF.

The chain recombines TRBV5-1 with TRBJ1-6; the match to TRBD1 covers 8 bases. The germline V gene encodes CDR1 SGHRS and CDR2 YFSETQ. CDR3 length: 16 amino acids. V was pared by 2 bases and J by 7 bases, with 8 bases of the junction left unmatched. The CDR3 sequence is CASSFRPGGQNSPLHF. CDR3 sequence (DNA): TGCGCCAGCAGCTTCCGGCCAGGGGGCCAGAATTCACCCCTCCACTTT.

The chain carries TRBV19 and TRBJ2-3; 14 bases are a match to TRBD2. Germline CDR1 and CDR2: LNHDA and SQIVND (reference sequence). The CDR3 has 17 residues. The J segment lost 2 bases and the V segment lost 5 bases, leaving 6 bases of the junction unmatched. CDR3 sequence: CASSALGLAGDTDTQYF. CDR3 nucleotides: TGTGCCAGTAGTGCCCTGGGACTAGCGGGAGACACAGATACGCAGTATTTT.

DNA for the CDR3: TGTGCCAGCAGCTTAGAAGGGATTTACTATGGCTACACCTTC. It encodes CASSLEGIYYGYTF. This chain connects TRBV7-9 to TRBJ1-2; the D is unclear. The CDR3 covers 14 residues. From germline, CDR1 is SEHNR and CDR2 FQNEAQ (reference sequence). Trimming took 1 base from V and 3 from J, leaving 9 bases between them.

This clonotype was found once. The CDR3 here is CSVGTGTGSTDTQYF. In DNA form, the CDR3 reads TGCAGCGTTGGTACCGGGACAGGGAGCACAGATACGCAGTATTTT. V usage is TRBV29-1 and J usage is TRBJ2-3, with TRBD1 matching 9 bases. From germline, CDR1 is SQVTM and CDR2 ANQGSEA. J lost 0 bases, V lost 4 bases, and 5 bases had no gene match. There are 15 residues in the CDR3.

The rearrangement links TRBV6-5 to TRBJ1-1; 7 bases are a match to TRBD1. Germline trimming cut 1 base from V and 11 bases from J; bases unmatched to any gene: 10. The CDR3 loop spans 14 amino acids. CDR1 is MNHEY, CDR2 SVGAGI, per germline. The DNA for the CDR3 is TGTGCCAGCAGTTACTTATACGAGGGGGCCGGTGCTTTCTTT. This encodes CASSYLYEGAGAFF.

This clonotype turned up a few times. V usage is TRBV4-3 and J usage is TRBJ2-3, with 7 bases lining up with TRBD2. This CDR3 is 15 amino acids long. Unmatched junction bases numbered 7, after V lost 2 bases and J lost 5 bases. CDR1 is LGHNA, CDR2 YSLEER, per germline. This CDR3 is CASSQPGEGQDTQYF. The CDR3 DNA follows: TGCGCCAGCAGCCAACCGGGGGAGGGGCAAGATACGCAGTATTTT.

The J gene is TRBJ2-4, the V gene TRBV29-1, with TRBD1 identical over 10 bases. The better agreement between TRBJ2-7 and the DNA end casts doubt on the J call. This CDR3 spans 13 amino acids. Germline V gene data show CDR1 as SQVTM and CDR2 as ANQGSEA. The CDR3 region is CSTGTGVADEQYF. In DNA, the CDR3 is TGCAGCACGGGGACAGGGGTGGCGGACGAGCAGTACTTC.

The rearrangement uses TRBV13 and TRBJ2-5; 10 bases line up with TRBD1. This CDR3 has 14 residues. Germline V gene data show CDR1 as PRHDT and CDR2 as FYEKMQ (reference sequence). The V segment lost 8 bases and the J segment 4 bases; nucleotides outside the gene matches: 7. The CDR3 region has the DNA TGTGCCAGCGGACCGACAGGGGGCGGAGAGACCCAGTACTTC. It specifies CASGPTGGGETQYF. Looking up the rest from reference TRBV13 and TRBJ2-5 gives the full variable domain: AAGVIQSPRHLIKEKRETATLKCYPIPRHDTVYWYQQGPGQDPQFLISFYEKMQSDKGSIPDRFSAQQFSDYHSELNMSSLELGDSALYFCASGPTGGGETQYFGPGTRLLVL.

This sequence joins TRBV11-3 and TRBJ2-5; 7 nucleotides align to TRBD1. V gave up 4 bases and J gave up 11 bases; unmatched junction bases: 7. Germline V gene lookup returns CDR1 SGHNT and CDR2 YENEEA. The CDR3 totals 12 residues. The CDR3 region is CASSSAGGQQYF. In DNA, the CDR3 is TGTGCCAGCAGCTCAGCTGGGGGACAGCAGTACTTC. Based on the CDR3 plus reference TRBV11-3 and TRBJ2-5, the full variable domain is EAGVVQSPRYKIIEKKQPVAFWCNPISGHNTLYWYLQNLGQGPELLIRYENEEAVDDSQLPKDRFSAERLKGVDSTLKIQPAELGDSAVYLCASSSAGGQQYFGPGTRLLVL.

V gene TRBV5-1 combines with J gene TRBJ2-1, with D perhaps TRBD1 (6 bases). Gene TRBJ2-7 matches the end of the DNA better, so the J call may be wrong. This CDR3 is built from 15 residues. The germline gives CDR1 SGHRS, CDR2 YFSETQ. As DNA, the CDR3 is TGCGCCAGCAGCTATGAGGGGGTGGCCTACAATGAGCAGTACTTC. The encoded protein is CASSYEGVAYNEQYF.

The chain uses TRBV30 and TRBJ1-5; D remains ambiguous. Germline V gene data show CDR1 as GTSNPN and CDR2 as SVGIG (reference sequence). V lost 1 base and J 1 base, leaving 5 bases between the germline ends. The CDR3 length is 13 residues. The CDR3 region is CAWSGASNQPQHF. In DNA form, the CDR3 reads TGTGCCTGGAGTGGCGCAAGCAATCAGCCCCAGCATTTT. Full variable domain (remainder filled in from reference TRBV30 and TRBJ1-5): SQTIHQWPATLVQPVGSPLSLECTVEGTSNPNLYWYRQAAGRGLQLLFYSVGIGQISSEVPQNLSASRPQDRQFILSSKKLLLSDSGFYLCAWSGASNQPQHFGDGTRLSIL.